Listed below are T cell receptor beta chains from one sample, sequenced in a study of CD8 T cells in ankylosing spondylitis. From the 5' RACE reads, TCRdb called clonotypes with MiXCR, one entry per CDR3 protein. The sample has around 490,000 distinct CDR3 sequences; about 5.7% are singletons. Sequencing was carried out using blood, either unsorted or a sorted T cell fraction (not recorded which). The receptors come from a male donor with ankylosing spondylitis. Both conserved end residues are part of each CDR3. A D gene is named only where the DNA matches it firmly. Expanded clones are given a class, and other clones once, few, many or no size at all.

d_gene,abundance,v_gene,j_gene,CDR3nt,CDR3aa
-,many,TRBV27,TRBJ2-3,TGTGCCAGCAGTCCGACCGGGACTCCCGGGACGCAGTATTTT,CASSPTGTPGTQYF
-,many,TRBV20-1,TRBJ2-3,TGCAGTGCTAGAGAGGAAGTAAAAGATACGCAGTATTTT,CSAREEVKDTQYF
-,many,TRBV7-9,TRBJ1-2,TGTGCCAGCAGCTTAAACGGGGATCGTGGCTACACCTTC,CASSLNGDRGYTF
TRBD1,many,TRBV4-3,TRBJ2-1,TGCGCCAGCAGCCGGGAGACAGGGGACCTCTACAATGAGCAGTTCTTC,CASSRETGDLYNEQFF
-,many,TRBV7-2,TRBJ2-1,TGTGCCAGCAGCTTAGGTGGCAGCGGAGCCTACAATGAGCAGTTCTTC,CASSLGGSGAYNEQFF
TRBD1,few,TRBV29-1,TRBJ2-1,TGCAGCGTTGAAGAGGTAGCTGGACAGGGAAATTACTTC,CSVEEVAGQGNYF
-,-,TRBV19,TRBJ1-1,TGTGCCAGTAACGTCGGAGCAGGGGTCATCACTGAAGCTTTCTTT,CASNVGAGVITEAFF
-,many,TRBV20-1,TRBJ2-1,TGCAGTGCTAGGGGCAGGGGGGGGTTACTAGCGTTAAGCTCCTACAATGAGCAGTTCTTC,CSARGRGGLLALSSYNEQFF
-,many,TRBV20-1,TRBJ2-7,TGCAGTGGACATGGGGGGCCCCTCACAAACTACGAGCAGTACTTC,CSGHGGPLTNYEQYF
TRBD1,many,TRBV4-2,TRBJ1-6,TGTGCCAGCAGCCAAGTGGGGACAGAAAATTCACCCCTCCACTTT,CASSQVGTENSPLHF
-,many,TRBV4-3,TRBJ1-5,TGCGCCAGCAGCCAAGATCCAAATCAGCCCCAGCATTTT,CASSQDPNQPQHF
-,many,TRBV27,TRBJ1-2,TGTGCCAGCAGTTTATCGAGGGCAGGGCCCAACTATGGCTACACCTTC,CASSLSRAGPNYGYTF
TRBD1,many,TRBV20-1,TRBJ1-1,TGCAGTGCTAGAGAACCGGGACAGCCTATAGATGAAGCTTTCTTT,CSAREPGQPIDEAFF
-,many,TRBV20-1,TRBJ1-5,TGCAGTGCTAGAGATGCAAGCAGGGTTGATCAGCCCCAGCATTTT,CSARDASRVDQPQHF
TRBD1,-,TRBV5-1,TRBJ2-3,TGCGCCAGCAGCCGTGGGACAGAAAGCACAGATACGCAGTATTTT,CASSRGTESTDTQYF
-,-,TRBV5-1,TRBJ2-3,TGCGCCAGCAGCTTGGCCAGGATCCCGACCCATACGCAGTATTTT,CASSLARIPTHTQYF
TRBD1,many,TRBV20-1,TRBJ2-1,TGCAGTGCCGAGGACAGGGGAAGCTACAATGAGCAGTTCTTC,CSAEDRGSYNEQFF
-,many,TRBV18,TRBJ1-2,TGTGCCAGCTCACCAACAGGGACCAACTATGGCTACACCTTC,CASSPTGTNYGYTF
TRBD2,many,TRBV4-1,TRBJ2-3,TGCGCCAGCAGCTTCGGACTAGCGGGAGATCAGGATACGCAGTATTTT,CASSFGLAGDQDTQYF
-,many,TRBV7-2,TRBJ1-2,TGTGCCAGCAGCTTAGGCTCAATCAACTATGGCTACACCTTC,CASSLGSINYGYTF
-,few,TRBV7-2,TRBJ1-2,TGTGCCAGCAGCTTAACACCACCCCCTCTTGGCTACACCTTC,CASSLTPPPLGYTF
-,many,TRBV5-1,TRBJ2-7,TGCGCCAGCAGCTTGGATCCGGGTAGCTCCTACGAGCAGTACTTC,CASSLDPGSSYEQYF
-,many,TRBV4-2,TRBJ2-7,TGTGCCAGCAGCCTACCGGGGGCTAGCTACGAGCAGTACTTC,CASSLPGASYEQYF
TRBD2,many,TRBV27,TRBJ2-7,TGTGCCAGCAGTCGTCTTAGCGGGGGGGCGGCCGAGCAGTACTTC,CASSRLSGGAAEQYF
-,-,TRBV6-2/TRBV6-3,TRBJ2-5,TGTGCCAGCAGTTACCCCTCAGCCGGGACCCAGTACTTC,CASSYPSAGTQYF
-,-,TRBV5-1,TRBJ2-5,TGCGCCAGCAGCTGGTTCAGTCCCGATTTTGGCAGGCAAGAGACCCAGTACTTC,CASSWFSPDFGRQETQYF
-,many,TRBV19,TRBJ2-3,TGTGCCAGTAGTATTGGTGGGGCCCGCACAGATACGCAGTATTTT,CASSIGGARTDTQYF
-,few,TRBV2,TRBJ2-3,TGTGCCTTGGACAGCTACCCACTTCCAGATACGCAGTATTTT,CALDSYPLPDTQYF
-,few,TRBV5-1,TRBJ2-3,TGCGCCAGCAGCCGATTTTCGGCAGATACGCAGTATTTT,CASSRFSADTQYF
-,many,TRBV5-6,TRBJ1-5,TGTGCCAGCAGCTTAGGAGGGTGGAATCAGCCCCAGCATTTT,CASSLGGWNQPQHF
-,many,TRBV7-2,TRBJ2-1,TGTGCCAGCAGCTTAGAGGCAGCCAGTAAAAGGGAGTTCTTC,CASSLEAASKREFF
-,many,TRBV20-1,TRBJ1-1,TGCAGTGCTAGGCCTCGGTGGAACACTGAAGCTTTCTTT,CSARPRWNTEAFF
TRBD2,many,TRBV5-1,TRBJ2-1,TGCGCCAGCAGACTCAGCCTAGCGGACCCCTTGCTCTTC,CASRLSLADPLLF
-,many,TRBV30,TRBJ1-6,TGTGCCTGGAACCCAAGCTCCTATAATTCACCCCTCCACTTT,CAWNPSSYNSPLHF
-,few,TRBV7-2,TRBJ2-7,TGTGCCAGCAGCTCACAGGGAAACGAGCAGTACTTC,CASSSQGNEQYF
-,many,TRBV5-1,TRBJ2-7,TGCGCCAGCAGCTTCCAGCCTCTGGACAACGAGCAGTACTTC,CASSFQPLDNEQYF
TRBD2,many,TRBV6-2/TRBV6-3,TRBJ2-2,TGTGCCAGTGTGTCCCGGGCGGGAGCAAGCACCGGGGAGCTGTTTTTT,CASVSRAGASTGELFF
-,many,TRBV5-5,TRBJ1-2,TGTGCCAGCAGCCGCCGGGGAGAGGATGGCTACACCTTC,CASSRRGEDGYTF
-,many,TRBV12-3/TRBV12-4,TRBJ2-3,TGTGCCAGCAATACAGCGGGCACAGATACGCAGTATTTT,CASNTAGTDTQYF
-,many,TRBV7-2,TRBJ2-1,TGTGCCAGCAGCTTATTGGGTGAGAAGCAGTTCTTC,CASSLLGEKQFF
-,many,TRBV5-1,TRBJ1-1,TGCGCCAGCAGAACAGAGATGAACACTGAAGCTTTCTTT,CASRTEMNTEAFF
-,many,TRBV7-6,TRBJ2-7,TGTGCCAGCAGCTTCCTAGGACGAACCTACGAGCAGTACTTC,CASSFLGRTYEQYF
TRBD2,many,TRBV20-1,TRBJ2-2,TGCAGTGCTAGCCCGAGACTAGCGGGGAACACCGGGGAGCTGTTTTTT,CSASPRLAGNTGELFF
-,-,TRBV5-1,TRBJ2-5,TGCGCCAGCAGCTTGCGGGAGTGGGAGACCCAGTACTTC,CASSLREWETQYF